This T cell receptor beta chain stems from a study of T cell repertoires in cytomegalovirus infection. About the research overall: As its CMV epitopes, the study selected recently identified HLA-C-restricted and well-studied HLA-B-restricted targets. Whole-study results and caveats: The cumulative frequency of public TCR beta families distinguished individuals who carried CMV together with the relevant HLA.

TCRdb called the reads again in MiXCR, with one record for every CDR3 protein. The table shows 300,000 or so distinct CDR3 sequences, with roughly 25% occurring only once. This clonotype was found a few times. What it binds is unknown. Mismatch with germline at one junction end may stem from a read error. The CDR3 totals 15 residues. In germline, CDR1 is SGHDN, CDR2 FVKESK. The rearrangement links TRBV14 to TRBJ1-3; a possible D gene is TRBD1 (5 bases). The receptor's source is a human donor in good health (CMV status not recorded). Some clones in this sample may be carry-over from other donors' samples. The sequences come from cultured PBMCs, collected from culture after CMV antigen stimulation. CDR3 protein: CASTQGVGARNTIYF. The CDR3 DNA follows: TGTGCCAGCACCCAAGGGGTGGGTGCTCGAAACACCATATATTTT.